The 10 T cell receptor delta chains listed next were all sequenced from one sample in a study of gamma-delta T cells after stem cell transplantation. TCRdb applied CATT to the RT-PCR reads for clone calling. The profile covers around 2,500 delta-chain clones, with approximately 3% appearing a single time and about two fifths taken by the ten largest. Sequenced: gamma-delta T cells. These receptors originate from a human donor. It is not recorded whose cells these are; they may come from a transplant donor.

This clone has only a few counts. TCRdb's listed protein matches a much larger clone and diverges from this DNA's translation at residue 15, likely through a read error; the protein shown comes from the DNA. The chain carries TRDV2 and TRDJ1, with 10 bases fitting TRDD3. The germline V gene encodes CDR1 GEAIGNYY and CDR2 EKD. With 2 bases clipped from V and 9 bases from J, the junction kept 20 bases outside the gene matches. There are 18 residues in the CDR3. The CDR3 nucleotides read TGTGCCTGTGACAGAGTCCCTACTGGGGGATTTGACTTGGATGAACTCATCTTT. Residues: CACDRVPTGGFDLDELIF.

Details on this clone: With only one base between it and a far larger clone, this is likely a read error. The sample holds other DNA sequences that translate to the same CDR3. V usage is TRDV1 and J usage is TRDJ1, with 11 bases matching TRDD3. Germline CDR1 reads TSWWSYY; CDR2 reads QGS. The CDR3 is 18 amino acids. The CDR3 DNA sequence: TGCGCTCTTGGGGAACTAGTTTCCGAATACTGGGGGATATCGGAACTCATCTTT. Protein sequence: CALGELVSEYWGISELIF.

Regarding this clone: This DNA's translation differs at residue 7 from TCRdb's protein, which comes from a much larger clone; a read error is likely, and the protein shown is translated from the DNA. The CDR3 bases are TGTGCCTGTGACAATATGCCGGGGGAACGTAGAACCGATAAACTCATCTTT. It yields the protein CACDNMPGERRTDKLIF. This chain connects TRDV2 to TRDJ1, with D possibly TRDD3 on 6 matching bases. Germline V gives CDR1 GEAIGNYY, CDR2 EKD. Trimming shortened V by 2 bases and J by 2 bases, and 20 bases separated the two germline ends. The CDR3 covers 17 residues.

Details on this clone: A far larger clone lies a single base away; this is likely a read error. In nucleotides, the CDR3 is TGTGCCTGTGACGTACTGGGGCACCGCGATAAACCCATCTTT. Translating gives CACDVLGHRDKPIF. The V and J genes are TRDV2 and TRDJ1, with TRDD3 identical over 7 bases. The CDR3 runs to 14 residues. Germline V gene lookup returns CDR1 GEAIGNYY and CDR2 EKD.

In its sample, this clone is medium-sized. The CDR3: CACDTAELGDTRTDKLIF. The CDR3 DNA follows: TGTGCCTGTGACACCGCTGAGCTGGGGGATACGCGCACCGATAAACTCATCTTT. The chain joins TRDV2 to TRDJ1; TRDD3 agrees at 12 bases. The CDR3 is 18 amino acids. The germline V gene encodes CDR1 GEAIGNYY and CDR2 EKD. The V and J ends lost 0 bases and 1 base, in that order; junction bases with no gene match: 8.

About this clone: The sample has other DNA sequences that encode this CDR3 too. The genes are TRDV2 and TRDJ1; the match to TRDD3 covers 11 bases. This CDR3 has 19 residues. CDR1 and CDR2 (germline): GEAIGNYY, EKD. V lost 3 bases and J lost 0; bases outside the gene matches: 14. In DNA, the CDR3 is TGTGCCTGTGACGTACTACTGGGGGATAAGGGCCAAGACACCGATAAACTCATCTTT. It yields the protein CACDVLLGDKGQDTDKLIF.

Notes on this clone: A far larger clone is just one base off, so this is likely a read error. Other nucleotide sequences in the sample specify the same CDR3. The V gene is TRDV2, the J gene TRDJ1; D may be TRDD3 (6 bases). Between the trimmed V and J ends, which lost 0 bases and 0 bases, there was a span of 40 bases. The CDR3 is 25 residues long. Per the germline V gene, CDR1 is GEAIGNYY and CDR2 is EKD. The CDR3 spells CACDTLPTLGLGDTGEGVYTDKLIF. Here the CDR3 DNA reads TGTGCCTGTGACACCTTACCTACGCTCGGACTGGGAGATACGGGCGAGGGGGTGTACACCGATAAACTCATCTTT.

This clone appeared a few times. The protein in TCRdb stems from a much larger clone and differs at residue 6 from this DNA's translation, likely a read error; here the protein is translated from the DNA. V and J are TRDV2 and TRDJ1; 10 nucleotides line up with TRDD3. Losses at the gene ends were 2 bases for V and 5 bases for J; bases not matched to a gene: 16. CDR1 and CDR2 (germline): GEAIGNYY, EKD. This CDR3 comprises 18 residues. CDR3 nucleotides: TGTGCCTGTGACAGAGCCCCTACTGGGGGATTTGACTTGGATAAACTCATCTTT. Protein sequence: CACDRAPTGGFDLDKLIF.

This clone was detected only a few times. The V and J genes are TRDV2 and TRDJ1; D perhaps matches TRDD3 (6 bases). The V end lost 0 bases, the J end lost 3 bases, and 22 bases lay between the germline ends. This CDR3 has 18 amino acids. Germline V gene lookup returns CDR1 GEAIGNYY and CDR2 EKD. DNA of the CDR3: TGTGCCTGTGACACCCTGGGGATGGGGGGCTTGTACGCCGATAAACTCATCTTT. This codes for CACDTLGMGGLYADKLIF.

There are a few counts of this clone. V is TRDV2 and J is TRDJ1; 13 nucleotides agree with TRDD3. Germline V gives CDR1 GEAIGNYY, CDR2 EKD. The CDR3 is made up of 18 amino acids. Trimming took 3 bases from V and 0 from J; bases not matched to a gene: 9. CDR3 DNA sequence: TGTGCCTGTGACCCTATACTGGGGGATACGGAGTACACCGATAAACTCATCTTT. Translating gives CACDPILGDTEYTDKLIF.